The entry that follows covers one T cell receptor (beta chain) sequence. Its antigen is currently unknown. Within the sample, other DNA sequences also encode this same CDR3. The data stem from a study of OX40 agonist ivuxolimab in advanced cancers. Study in general: Subjects had a mean age of approximately 60 years, with a range of about 23 to 90; around 83% were male. Participants could have had prior anti-PD-1, anti-PD-L1 or anti-CTLA-4 therapy, and 40% had some. Notes on the study in general: Within 6 weeks, CD4+ and CD8+ blood T cells expanded clonally at 0.1 to 3.0 mg/kg.

Sequenced by immunoSEQ multiplex PCR; TCRdb stores in-frame clones only, minus some. Among approximately 45,000 clones listed, roughly 87% were seen once. Per germline, CDR1 SGHVS and CDR2 FQNEAQ. V was shortened by 1 base and J by 0 bases, with 10 bases between the two germline ends. The CDR3 extends over 15 amino acids. Here the sequenced sample was CD4+ or CD8+ T cells sorted from blood, taken in a trial of the OX40 agonist ivuxolimab. The sequence was obtained from an adult with an advanced solid tumor such as melanoma, head and neck, liver or kidney cancer. The V call is TRBV7-8, the J call TRBJ2-7; D unclear. As DNA, the CDR3 is TGTGCCAGCAGCTTAGGGGCAGGTAGCTCCTACGAGCAGTACTTC. It codes for CASSLGAGSSYEQYF.